A single sample gave rise to the 17 T cell receptor beta chains below, sequenced in a study of Ad26.COV2.S vaccination and SARS-CoV-2 variants. Clones were sequenced by immunoSEQ multiplex PCR, and TCRdb holds only the in-frame ones, with some missing. Found here are 350,000 to 450,000 clones, over 75% of them singletons; the top ten hold 1.5% to 2%. Treatment of the sample: some 20 received Ad26.COV2.S at low or high dose, single or two shots; 5 received placebo; per-sample allocation not given. Sampling was done on day 63 after the first vaccine or placebo injection. Sequences were derived from peripheral blood, sampled in a trial of Ad26.COV2.S vaccine versus placebo. The receptors were gathered from a person aged 18-60 years who received the Ad26.COV2.S COVID-19 vaccine or a placebo.

CDR3 protein: CASSPTGYGRSYTF. The CDR3, as DNA: TGTGCCAGCAGTCCCACCGGGTACGGGAGAAGCTACACCTTC. This chain links TRBV6-5 with TRBJ1-2; D gene uncertain. V was pared by 5 bases and J by 9 bases, with 19 bases between. The CDR3 loop spans 14 amino acids. Germline V gives CDR1 MNHEY, CDR2 SVGAGI.

The chain uses TRBV6-5 and TRBJ2-3; 7 bases map to TRBD1. CDR1 and CDR2 from the germline V gene are MNHEY and SVGAGI. The V and J ends lost 1 base and 8 bases, in that order; junction bases with no gene match: 6. This CDR3 region has 14 residues. The CDR3 DNA reads as TGTGCCAGCAGTTACTATGAGGGGGCAGGTACGCAGTATTTT. Encoded protein: CASSYYEGAGTQYF.

This chain joins TRBV5-4 and TRBJ1-2, with 10 bases lining up with TRBD1. J lost 7 bases, V lost 5 bases, and 5 bases had no gene match. The CDR3 is 13 residues long. Germline V gives CDR1 SGHNT, CDR2 YYREEE (reference sequence). DNA for the CDR3: TGTGCCAGCAGGGGGACAGGGGATGGTGGCTACACCTTC. Protein sequence: CASRGTGDGGYTF.

Concerning this clone: Distinct nucleotide sequences in the sample also encode this CDR3. The chain is built from TRBV7-2 and TRBJ2-7; D may be TRBD1 (6 bases). Trimming shortened V by 3 bases and J by 2 bases, and 8 bases separated the two germline ends. CDR1 and CDR2 from the germline V gene are SGHTA and FQGNSA. The CDR3 runs 13 residues. CDR3 coding DNA: TGTGCCAGCAGCTTTACAGGGACCTACGAGCAGTACTTC. It is translated as CASSFTGTYEQYF.

This chain uses TRBV29-1 with TRBJ2-3; D gene unclear. CDR1 and CDR2 (germline): SQVTM, ANQGSEA. The CDR3 has 11 residues. V lost 7 bases, J lost 5 bases, and 10 bases lay in between. The CDR3 reads CSAEVVDTQYF. The CDR3 bases are TGCAGCGCCGAGGTAGTAGATACGCAGTATTTT.

The chain combines TRBV7-9 with TRBJ2-7; D unclear. Germline lookup yields CDR1 SEHNR and CDR2 FQNEAQ (reference sequence). The CDR3 is 11 amino acids. Deletions cut 6 bases from V and 3 bases from J, with 6 bases between. The CDR3 loop reads CASRSRYEQYF. The CDR3 bases are TGTGCCAGCAGATCACGCTACGAGCAGTACTTC.

V usage is TRBV2 and J usage is TRBJ2-7, with 9 positions matching TRBD1. Germline CDR1 and CDR2: SNHLY and FYNNEI. CDR3 length: 14 amino acids. Losses at the gene ends were 5 bases for V and 5 bases for J; bases not matched to a gene: 7. The chain's CDR3 is CASSWGQGGNEQYF. CDR3 DNA sequence: TGTGCCAGCAGTTGGGGACAGGGCGGGAACGAGCAGTACTTC.

The V and J genes are TRBV19 and TRBJ1-5; possibly TRBD1 for D (5 bases). This CDR3 comprises 14 residues. The ends were cut back, 7 bases at V and 4 bases at J, with 14 bases in the middle. The germline gives CDR1 LNHDA, CDR2 SQIVND (reference sequence). CDR3: CASTELGENQPQHF. As DNA, the CDR3 is TGTGCCAGTACGGAATTAGGGGAGAATCAGCCCCAGCATTTT.

The genes are TRBV11-2 and TRBJ2-1; 8 positions match TRBD2. Germline V gene data show CDR1 as SGHAT and CDR2 as FQNNGV. V trimming: 5 bases; J trimming: 2 bases; junction bases outside the gene matches: 11. The CDR3 runs 17 residues. Here the CDR3 DNA reads TGTGCCAGCAGCCGACACGGTAGCGGGATGACCTACAATGAGCAGTTCTTC. It encodes CASSRHGSGMTYNEQFF.

CDR3 DNA: TGTGCCTGGGGGGATCAGCCCCAGCATTTT. Protein product: CAWGDQPQHF. The V call is TRBV30, the J call TRBJ1-5; no clear D. CDR3 length: 10 amino acids. Trimming took 5 bases from V and 5 from J, leaving 4 bases between them. CDR1 and CDR2 (germline): GTSNPN, SVGIG (reference sequence). Using reference TRBV30 and TRBJ1-5 for the parts outside the CDR3, the full variable domain is SQTIHQWPATLVQPVGSPLSLECTVEGTSNPNLYWYRQAAGRGLQLLFYSVGIGQISSEVPQNLSASRPQDRQFILSSKKLLLSDSGFYLCAWGDQPQHFGDGTRLSIL.

This CDR3 reads CASRRGDRGHEQYF. In DNA form, the CDR3 reads TGTGCCAGCAGAAGAGGTGACAGGGGCCACGAGCAGTACTTC. V and J are TRBV27 and TRBJ2-7; 8 bases map to TRBD1. The CDR3 sequence is 14 residues long. From germline, CDR1 is MNHEY and CDR2 SMNVEV (reference sequence). The J segment lost 5 bases and the V segment lost 6 bases, leaving 9 bases of the junction unmatched.

The chain employs TRBV2 and TRBJ2-2; TRBD2 matches at 11 bases. The V segment lost 2 bases and the J segment 1 base; nucleotides outside the gene matches: 3. Germline CDR1 is SNHLY and CDR2 is FYNNEI. The CDR3 length is 17 residues. CDR3 amino acids: CASSEIAGGLNTGELFF. The CDR3 DNA is TGTGCCAGCAGTGAAATAGCGGGAGGGTTGAACACCGGGGAGCTGTTTTTT.

This chain joins TRBV28 and TRBJ2-1, with D possibly matching TRBD1 (5 bases). This CDR3 is 16 amino acids long. V was cut by 5 bases and J by 8 bases, with 22 bases left in between. CDR1 and CDR2 from the germline V gene are MDHEN and SYDVKM. The CDR3 sequence is CASSPNRAGLVDEQFF. CDR3 DNA: TGTGCCAGCAGTCCAAACCGGGCAGGGCTTGTCGATGAGCAGTTCTTC.

The chain is built from TRBV19 and TRBJ2-7, with D unresolved. V gave up 0 bases and J gave up 1 base, with 7 bases separating them. This CDR3 has 14 amino acids. Germline lookup yields CDR1 LNHDA and CDR2 SQIVND (reference sequence). CDR3 coding DNA: TGTGCCAGTAGTATAGAACCTAGTTCCTACGAGCAGTACTTC. Translated: CASSIEPSSYEQYF.

V gene TRBV14 combines with J gene TRBJ2-1; D possibly uses TRBD1 or TRBD2 (5 bases each). Germline assignment: CDR1 SGHDN and CDR2 FVKESK. This CDR3 has 15 residues. V lost 4 bases to trimming and J lost 5 bases, with 15 bases between them. The CDR3 nucleotides read TGTGCCAGCAGCCTTGACTGGGGGACGGACAATGAGCAGTTCTTC. This sequence encodes CASSLDWGTDNEQFF.

V is TRBV4-3 and J is TRBJ2-2, with 8 bases that match TRBD1. This CDR3 has 15 residues. V lost 3 bases and J lost 7; bases outside the gene matches: 7. Germline V gene lookup returns CDR1 LGHNA and CDR2 YSLEER. The CDR3 DNA is TGCGCCAGCAGCCAGCTGACAGGGACAGGCGGGGAGCTGTTTTTT. Its translation: CASSQLTGTGGELFF.

The V gene is TRBV9, the J gene TRBJ2-3; D gene unclear. Trimming stripped 3 bases from V and 1 base from J, with 9 bases between. CDR3 length equals 14 residues. Germline V gives CDR1 SGDLS, CDR2 YYNGEE. The chain's CDR3 is CASSGLFGTDTQYF. CDR3 bases: TGTGCCAGCAGCGGGCTGTTCGGCACAGATACGCAGTATTTT. Together with reference TRBV9 and TRBJ2-3, the CDR3 gives the full variable domain: DSGVTQTPKHLITATGQRVTLRCSPRSGDLSVYWYQQSLDQGLQFLIQYYNGEERAKGNILERFSAQQFPDLHSELNLSSLELGDSALYFCASSGLFGTDTQYFGPGTRLTVL.